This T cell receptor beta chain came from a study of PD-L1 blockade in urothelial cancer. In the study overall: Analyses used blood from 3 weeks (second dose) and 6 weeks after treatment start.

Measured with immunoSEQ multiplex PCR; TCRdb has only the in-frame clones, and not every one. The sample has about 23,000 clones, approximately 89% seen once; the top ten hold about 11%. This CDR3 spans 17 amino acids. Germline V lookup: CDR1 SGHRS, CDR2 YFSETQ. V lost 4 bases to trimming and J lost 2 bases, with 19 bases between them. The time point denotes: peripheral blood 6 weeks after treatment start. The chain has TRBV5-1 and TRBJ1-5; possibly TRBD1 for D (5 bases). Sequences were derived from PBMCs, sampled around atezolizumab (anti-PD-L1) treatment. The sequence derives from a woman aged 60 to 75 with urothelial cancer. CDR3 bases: TGCGCCAGCAGCCCGGGAGAGGGGTCAGTGGGCAATCAGCCCCAGCATTTT. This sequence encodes CASSPGEGSVGNQPQHF.